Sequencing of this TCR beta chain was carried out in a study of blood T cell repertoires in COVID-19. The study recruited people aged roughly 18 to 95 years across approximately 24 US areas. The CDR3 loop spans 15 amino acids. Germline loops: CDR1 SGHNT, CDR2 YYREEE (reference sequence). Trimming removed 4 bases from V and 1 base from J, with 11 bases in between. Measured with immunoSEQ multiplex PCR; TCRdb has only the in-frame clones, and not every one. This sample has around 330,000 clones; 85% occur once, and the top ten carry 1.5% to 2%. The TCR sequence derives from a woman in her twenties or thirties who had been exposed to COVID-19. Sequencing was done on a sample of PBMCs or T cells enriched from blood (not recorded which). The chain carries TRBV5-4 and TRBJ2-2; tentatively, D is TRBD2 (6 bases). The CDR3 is CASSGGTRNTGELFF. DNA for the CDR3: TGTGCCAGCAGCGGGGGGACTCGGAACACCGGGGAGCTGTTTTTT.